Shown below are 26 T cell receptor beta chains from a single sample sequenced in a study of post-analysis software for immune sequencing data. Study-wide results and caveats: In patients, about 5 TRBV segments were more frequent than in controls, with TRBV5-6, TRBV5-1 and TRBV20-1 among them.

Their specific antigens are unknown. Unique molecular identifiers were carried by the TCR beta cDNA libraries. One entry per CDR3 protein, called by TCRdb with MiXCR from the PCR reads. The sample comprises hundreds of thousands of distinct CDR3 sequences, around 64% of which are singletons, and around 11% rests with the top ten. Sequences were obtained from blood. The source of these receptors is a girl aged 2 to 10 with multiple sclerosis.

The chain links TRBV27 to TRBJ2-4; D tentatively reads TRBD1 or TRBD2 (5 bases each). The J call is uncertain, as TRBJ2-7 better fits the DNA end. The germline CDR1 and CDR2 sequences are MNHEY and SMNVEV (reference sequence). This CDR3 region has 13 residues. In DNA form, the CDR3 reads TGTGCCAGCAGTTCCGGGGCCAACTACGAGCAGTACTTC. The encoded protein is CASSSGANYEQYF.

The rearrangement uses TRBV11-1 and TRBJ2-1; TRBD1 agrees at 10 bases. V lost 0 bases and J lost 0; bases outside the gene matches: 11. Germline-derived CDR1 and CDR2 are SGHAT and FQDESV (reference sequence). The CDR3 spans 20 residues. CDR3 amino acids: CASSLASGTGALNSYNEQFF. The DNA for the CDR3 is TGTGCCAGCAGCTTAGCGTCCGGGACAGGGGCCCTGAACTCCTACAATGAGCAGTTCTTC.

The V gene is TRBV28, the J gene TRBJ2-1; 10 bases map to TRBD1. Germline V gene data show CDR1 as MDHEN and CDR2 as SYDVKM. The CDR3 totals 16 residues. V shed 5 bases and J 6 bases; nucleotides not matched to a gene: 10. The CDR3: CASSPAVGQGTNEQFF. The DNA of the CDR3 is TGTGCCAGCAGTCCCGCCGTGGGACAGGGGACCAATGAGCAGTTCTTC.

The rearrangement links TRBV5-5 to TRBJ2-4, with a possible D match to TRBD2 (6 bases). The DNA end is a closer match to TRBJ2-7, so the J assignment may be wrong. Germline V gene data show CDR1 as SGHKS and CDR2 as YYEKEE (reference sequence). The CDR3 is 14 residues long. The CDR3 spells CASSPTVGGYEQYF. CDR3 bases: TGTGCCAGCAGCCCGACCGTGGGAGGCTACGAGCAGTACTTC.

The chain is built from TRBV20-1 and TRBJ2-7, with 9 bases fitting TRBD2. Unmatched junction bases numbered 11, after V lost 6 bases and J lost 2 bases. This CDR3 has 15 residues. Germline-derived CDR1 and CDR2 are DFQATT and SNEGSKA (reference sequence). CDR3 nucleotides: TGCAGTGCCCATAGCGGGAGTGGGGGCCCCTACGAGCAGTACTTC. Protein product: CSAHSGSGGPYEQYF.

This clonotype was detected a few times. The chain employs TRBV28 and TRBJ1-1; TRBD1 might be the D (5 bases). Trimming pared 7 bases from V and 4 bases from J, leaving 16 bases between. The CDR3 is made up of 14 amino acids. Germline CDR1 MDHEN, CDR2 SYDVKM. CDR3 in amino acids: CASILQGLATEAFF. In nucleotides, the CDR3 is TGTGCCAGCATCCTCCAGGGATTAGCCACTGAAGCTTTCTTT.

This clonotype was counted between two and nine times. CDR3 region: CASSVPEGLNEQFF. In DNA form, the CDR3 reads TGTGCCAGCAGTGTCCCGGAGGGCTTAAATGAGCAGTTCTTC. This chain links TRBV2 with TRBJ2-1; a possible D gene is TRBD2 (6 bases). The CDR3 length is 14 residues. The V end lost 4 bases, the J end lost 7 bases, and 14 bases lay between the germline ends. Germline CDR1 is SNHLY and CDR2 is FYNNEI.

Worth noting for this clonotype: Germline and junction disagree at one end, which may indicate a read error. The CDR3 protein is CATSPDRYGYIF. In nucleotides, the CDR3 is TGTGCCACCAGCCCCGACAGATATGGCTACATCTTC. V usage is TRBV15 and J usage is TRBJ1-2; perhaps TRBD1 as D (5 bases). Germline assignment: CDR1 LNHNV and CDR2 YYDKDF (reference sequence). This CDR3 comprises 12 residues.

The chain joins TRBV7-9 to TRBJ2-7; TRBD1 might be the D (5 bases). The J call may be in error: the DNA end matches TRBJ2-5 better. CDR1 and CDR2 from the germline V gene are SEHNR and FQNEAQ (reference sequence). The CDR3 consists of 15 residues. Here the CDR3 DNA reads TGTGCCAGCAGCCCCGCCAGGGTGGAAGTGGAGACCCAGTACTTC. It codes for CASSPARVEVETQYF.

This clonotype has just a few counts. The chain joins TRBV2 to TRBJ2-4; possibly TRBD2 for D (5 bases). The CDR3 has 12 amino acids. Germline V gene data show CDR1 as SNHLY and CDR2 as FYNNEI. The V and J ends lost 6 bases and 7 bases respectively, with 10 bases between them. CDR3 residues: CASRGSGNIQYF. For the CDR3, the DNA is TGTGCCAGCAGGGGGTCGGGGAACATTCAGTACTTC.

The chain joins TRBV9 to TRBJ2-5; either TRBD1 or TRBD2 may fit D (5 bases each). Germline CDR1 and CDR2: SGDLS and YYNGEE. The CDR3 is 15 residues long. The germline V and J ends were trimmed by 7 bases and 1 base, with 17 bases remaining between them. This CDR3 reads CASRPTGAPQETQYF. CDR3 coding DNA: TGTGCCAGCCGGCCAACCGGGGCACCCCAAGAGACCCAGTACTTC. Full variable domain (outside the CDR3, taken from reference TRBV9 and TRBJ2-5): DSGVTQTPKHLITATGQRVTLRCSPRSGDLSVYWYQQSLDQGLQFLIQYYNGEERAKGNILERFSAQQFPDLHSELNLSSLELGDSALYFCASRPTGAPQETQYFGPGTRLLVL.

The chain combines TRBV5-1 with TRBJ2-7; TRBD2 is a possible D gene (6 bases). Germline loops: CDR1 SGHRS, CDR2 YFSETQ. CDR3 length: 19 residues. The V and J ends lost 0 bases and 0 bases respectively, with 22 bases between them. CDR3 sequence (DNA): TGCGCCAGCAGCTTGGCGGTACTTACCAGCGGGCGTAGCTCCTACGAGCAGTACTTC. Protein: CASSLAVLTSGRSSYEQYF.

This chain joins TRBV2 and TRBJ2-1; weak D call: TRBD2 (5 bases). The CDR3 loop spans 10 amino acids. Germline loops: CDR1 SNHLY, CDR2 FYNNEI. The V end lost 10 bases, the J end lost 14 bases, and 15 bases lay between the germline ends. The CDR3 loop reads CATRETFEFF. In nucleotides, the CDR3 is TGTGCCACTAGGGAGACGTTTGAGTTCTTC.

In DNA, the CDR3 is TGCGCCAGCAGCCAGGATCCGGGACAGCTAAATGAAAAACTGTTTTTT. Protein product: CASSQDPGQLNEKLFF. V usage is TRBV4-1 and J usage is TRBJ1-4, with TRBD1 matching 7 bases. V was clipped by 3 bases and J by 5 bases; unmatched bases: 9. Germline values: CDR1 MGHRA, CDR2 YSYEKL. CDR3 length: 16 amino acids.

V gene TRBV6-2 or TRBV6-3 combines with J gene TRBJ2-1; D unresolved. CDR1 is MNHEY, CDR2 SVGEGT, per germline. V was pared by 3 bases and J by 4 bases, with 7 bases between. CDR3 length: 13 amino acids. The CDR3 region has the DNA TGTGCCAGCAGTTATAACCGATACAATGAGCAGTTCTTC. Its translation is CASSYNRYNEQFF.

The rearrangement links TRBV13 to TRBJ1-2; possibly TRBD1 for D (5 bases). The CDR3 is 15 amino acids. V shed 5 bases and J shed 2 bases, with 15 bases lying between them. Germline-derived CDR1 and CDR2 are PRHDT and FYEKMQ (reference sequence). CDR3 loop: CASSLGRGTNYGYTF. The CDR3 bases are TGTGCCAGCAGCCTGGGAAGGGGTACCAACTATGGCTACACCTTC.

This clonotype was observed a handful of times. This chain connects TRBV15 to TRBJ1-4; maybe TRBD1 (5 bases). This CDR3 has 16 amino acids. The V end lost 6 bases, the J end lost 4 bases, and 18 bases lay between the germline ends. CDR1 and CDR2 from the germline V gene are LNHNV and YYDKDF (reference sequence). This chain's CDR3 is CATSPLSGQGNEKLFF. CDR3 nucleotides: TGTGCCACCAGTCCCCTAAGTGGGCAGGGTAATGAAAAACTGTTTTTT.

The CDR3 region has the DNA TGTGCCAGCAGCCAGGACGGGACTAGCGGGAGGGCTAGGTACTTC. Protein product: CASSQDGTSGRARYF. The chain recombines TRBV3-1 with TRBJ2-7; TRBD2 agrees at 16 bases. Germline CDR1 reads LGHDT; CDR2 reads YNNKEL (reference sequence). The CDR3 is 15 amino acids. The trim removed 3 bases at V and 12 bases at J, leaving 8 bases unmatched.

The rearrangement uses TRBV11-2 and TRBJ1-3; no firm D call. With 0 bases removed from V and 0 bases from J, the gap between germline ends came to 9 bases. Germline V gene lookup returns CDR1 SGHAT and CDR2 FQNNGV. The CDR3 runs 16 residues. The CDR3 loop is CASSLDPANSGNTIYF. The CDR3 nucleotides are TGTGCCAGCAGCTTAGATCCAGCAAACTCTGGAAACACCATATATTTT.

The chain uses TRBV3-1 and TRBJ1-1; a weak D match, TRBD1 (5 bases). The CDR3 runs to 15 residues. CDR1 is LGHDT and CDR2 is YNNKEL in the germline V gene (reference sequence). Trimming stripped 7 bases from V and 1 base from J, with 16 bases between. The CDR3 bases are TGTGCCAGCACCTTAGGCGGGGCGGCGAACACTGAAGCTTTCTTT. Its protein product is CASTLGGAANTEAFF.

The rearrangement links TRBV12-3 or TRBV12-4 to TRBJ1-1; TRBD1 might be the D (5 bases). Trimming left V 0 bases short and J 0 bases short, with 14 bases between. The CDR3 is 17 amino acids. CDR3 nucleotide sequence: TGTGCCAGCAGTTTAGCAACAGGCTTTCGCCTGAACACTGAAGCTTTCTTT. Its translation is CASSLATGFRLNTEAFF.

The gene calls are TRBV27 and TRBJ1-1, with 7 bases matching TRBD1. The germline gives CDR1 MNHEY, CDR2 SMNVEV (reference sequence). The CDR3 is 15 amino acids. With 4 bases clipped from V and 0 bases from J, the junction kept 5 bases outside the gene matches. CDR3 sequence (DNA): TGTGCCAGCAGTTCCTCCGGGACAGTGAACACTGAAGCTTTCTTT. Amino acid sequence: CASSSSGTVNTEAFF.

The J gene is TRBJ2-1, the V gene TRBV9; 8 bases agree with TRBD2. This CDR3 spans 16 amino acids. V lost 0 bases, J lost 1 base, and 3 bases stayed unmatched. CDR1 SGDLS and CDR2 YYNGEE come from the germline V gene. CDR3 sequence: CASSVDLAGSYNEQFF. The DNA for the CDR3 is TGTGCCAGCAGCGTAGATCTAGCGGGTTCCTACAATGAGCAGTTCTTC.

The gene calls are TRBV7-2 and TRBJ2-5, with D possibly TRBD2 on 5 matching bases. Germline V gene data show CDR1 as SGHTA and CDR2 as FQGNSA. The CDR3 sequence is 14 residues long. V gave up 2 bases and J gave up 5 bases, with 12 bases separating them. The CDR3 protein is CASSLTGNGETQYF. The CDR3 nucleotides are TGTGCCAGCAGCTTAACCGGGAACGGGGAGACCCAGTACTTC. The full variable domain, rest sourced from reference TRBV7-2 and TRBJ2-5, is GAGVSQSPSNKVTEKGKDVELRCDPISGHTALYWYRQSLGQGLEFLIYFQGNSAPDKSGLPSDRFSAERTGGSVSTLTIQRTQQEDSAVYLCASSLTGNGETQYFGPGTRLLVL.

V usage is TRBV6-2 or TRBV6-3 and J usage is TRBJ2-7, with 8 positions matching TRBD1. Germline V lookup: CDR1 MNHEY, CDR2 SVGEGT. This CDR3 is built from 15 residues. Losses at the gene ends were 5 bases for V and 4 bases for J; bases not matched to a gene: 10. This CDR3 reads CASSVTGGDTYEQYF. The CDR3 DNA reads TGTGCCAGCAGTGTAACAGGGGGAGATACTTACGAGCAGTACTTC.

This chain links TRBV6-1 with TRBJ1-5; TRBD1 matches 7 bases. Unmatched junction bases numbered 7, after V lost 9 bases and J lost 5 bases. This CDR3 spans 13 amino acids. The germline V gene encodes CDR1 MNHNS and CDR2 SASEGT. The CDR3 region is CASETGRDQPQHF. In DNA, the CDR3 is TGTGCCAGTGAGACAGGGAGGGATCAGCCCCAGCATTTT.